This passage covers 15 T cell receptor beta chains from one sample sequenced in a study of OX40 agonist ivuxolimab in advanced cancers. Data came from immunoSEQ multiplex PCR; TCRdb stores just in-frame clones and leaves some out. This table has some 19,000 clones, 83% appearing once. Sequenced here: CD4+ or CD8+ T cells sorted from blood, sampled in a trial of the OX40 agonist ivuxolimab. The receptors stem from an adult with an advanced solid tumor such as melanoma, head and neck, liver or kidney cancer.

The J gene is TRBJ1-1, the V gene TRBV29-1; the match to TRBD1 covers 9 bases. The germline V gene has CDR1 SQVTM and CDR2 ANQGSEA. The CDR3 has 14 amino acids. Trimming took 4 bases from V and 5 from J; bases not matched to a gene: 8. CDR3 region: CSVAKGTGRTEAFF. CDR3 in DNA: TGCAGCGTTGCGAAAGGGACAGGGCGGACTGAAGCTTTCTTT. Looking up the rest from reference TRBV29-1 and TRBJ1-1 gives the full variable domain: SAVISQKPSRDICQRGTSLTIQCQVDSQVTMMFWYRQQPGQSLTLIATANQGSEATYESGFVIDKFPISRPNLTFSTLTVSNMSPEDSSIYLCSVAKGTGRTEAFFGQGTRLTVV.

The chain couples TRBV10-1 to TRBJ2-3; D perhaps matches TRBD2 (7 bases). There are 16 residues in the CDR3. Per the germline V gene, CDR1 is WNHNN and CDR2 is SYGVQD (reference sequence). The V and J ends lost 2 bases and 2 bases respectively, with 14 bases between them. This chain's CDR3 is CASSEAGGGFTDTQYF. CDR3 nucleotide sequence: TGCGCCAGCAGTGAGGCTGGGGGGGGCTTCACAGATACGCAGTATTTT.

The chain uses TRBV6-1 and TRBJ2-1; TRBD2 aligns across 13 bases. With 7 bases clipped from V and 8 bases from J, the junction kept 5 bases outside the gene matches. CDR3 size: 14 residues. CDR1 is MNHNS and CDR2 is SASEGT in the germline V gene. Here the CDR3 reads CASKRLAGGDEQFF. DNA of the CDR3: TGTGCCAGCAAACGACTAGCGGGGGGCGATGAGCAGTTCTTC.

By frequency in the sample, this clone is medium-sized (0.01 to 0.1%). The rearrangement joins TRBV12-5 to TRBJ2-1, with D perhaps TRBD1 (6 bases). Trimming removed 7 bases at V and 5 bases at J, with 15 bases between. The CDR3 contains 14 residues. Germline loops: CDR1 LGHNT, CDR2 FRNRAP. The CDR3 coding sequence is TGTGCTAGTGCCCTTACAGGGCCCCACAATGAGCAGTTCTTC. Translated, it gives CASALTGPHNEQFF.

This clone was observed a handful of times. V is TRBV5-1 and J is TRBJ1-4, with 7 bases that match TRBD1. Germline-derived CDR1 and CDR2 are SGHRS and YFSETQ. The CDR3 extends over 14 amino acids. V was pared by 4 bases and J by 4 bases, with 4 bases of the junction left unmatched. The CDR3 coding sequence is TGCGCCAGCAGCGTGACAGGGTTTAATGAAAAACTGTTTTTT. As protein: CASSVTGFNEKLFF.

Here the CDR3 reads CASSSSQGVGELFF. CDR3 DNA sequence: TGCGCCAGCAGCTCTTCACAGGGAGTTGGGGAGCTGTTTTTT. V and J are TRBV5-1 and TRBJ2-2; D is perhaps TRBD1 (6 bases). This CDR3 comprises 14 residues. V was pared by 3 bases and J by 8 bases, with 14 bases between. From germline, CDR1 is SGHRS and CDR2 YFSETQ.

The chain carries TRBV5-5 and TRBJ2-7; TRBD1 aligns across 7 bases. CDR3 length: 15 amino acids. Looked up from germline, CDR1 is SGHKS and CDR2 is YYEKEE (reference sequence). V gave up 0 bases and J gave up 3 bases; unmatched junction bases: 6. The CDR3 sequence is CASSLGQGSLYEQYF. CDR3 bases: TGTGCCAGCAGCTTGGGACAGGGCTCCCTCTACGAGCAGTACTTC.

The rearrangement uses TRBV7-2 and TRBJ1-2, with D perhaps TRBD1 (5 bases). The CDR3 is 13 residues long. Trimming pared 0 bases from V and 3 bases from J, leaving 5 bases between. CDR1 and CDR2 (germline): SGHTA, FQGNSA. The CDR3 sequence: CASSLAGDYGYTF. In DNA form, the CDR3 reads TGTGCCAGCAGCTTAGCAGGGGACTATGGCTACACCTTC.

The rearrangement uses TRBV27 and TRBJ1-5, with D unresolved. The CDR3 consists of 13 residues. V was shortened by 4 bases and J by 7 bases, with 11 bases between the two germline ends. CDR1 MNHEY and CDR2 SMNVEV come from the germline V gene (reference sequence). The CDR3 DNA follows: TGTGCCAGCAGTTGGACGGGGATCCAGCCCCAGCATTTT. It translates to CASSWTGIQPQHF.

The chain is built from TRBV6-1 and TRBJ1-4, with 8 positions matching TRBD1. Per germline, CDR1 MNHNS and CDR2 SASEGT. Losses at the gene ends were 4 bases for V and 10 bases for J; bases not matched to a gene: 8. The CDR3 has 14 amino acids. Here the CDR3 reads CASSGGTGLRKLFF. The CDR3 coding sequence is TGTGCCAGCAGTGGCGGGACAGGATTACGAAAACTGTTTTTT.

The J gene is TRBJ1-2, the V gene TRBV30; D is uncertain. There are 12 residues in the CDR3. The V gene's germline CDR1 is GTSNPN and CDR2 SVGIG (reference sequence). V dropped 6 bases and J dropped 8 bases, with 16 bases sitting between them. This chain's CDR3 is CACPLRAGGYTF. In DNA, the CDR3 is TGTGCCTGTCCGCTGCGGGCGGGAGGCTACACCTTC.

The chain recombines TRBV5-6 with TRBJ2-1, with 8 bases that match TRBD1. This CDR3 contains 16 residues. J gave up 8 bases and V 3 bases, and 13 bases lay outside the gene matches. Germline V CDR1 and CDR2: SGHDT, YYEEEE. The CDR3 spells CASSSVDRAYNDEQFF. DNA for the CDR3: TGTGCCAGCAGCTCGGTGGACAGGGCGTACAATGATGAGCAGTTCTTC.

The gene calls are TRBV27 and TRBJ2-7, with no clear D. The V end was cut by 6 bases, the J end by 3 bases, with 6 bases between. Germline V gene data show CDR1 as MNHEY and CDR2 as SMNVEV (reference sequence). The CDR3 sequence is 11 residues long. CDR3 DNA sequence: TGTGCCAGCAGATCCCACTACGAGCAGTACTTC. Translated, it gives CASRSHYEQYF.

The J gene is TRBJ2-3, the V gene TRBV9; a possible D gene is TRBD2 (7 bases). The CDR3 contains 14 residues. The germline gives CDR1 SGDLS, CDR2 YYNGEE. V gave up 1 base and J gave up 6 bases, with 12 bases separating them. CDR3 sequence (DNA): TGTGCCAGCAGCGTACCGGGGGGCGGGGATACGCAGTATTTT. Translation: CASSVPGGGDTQYF.

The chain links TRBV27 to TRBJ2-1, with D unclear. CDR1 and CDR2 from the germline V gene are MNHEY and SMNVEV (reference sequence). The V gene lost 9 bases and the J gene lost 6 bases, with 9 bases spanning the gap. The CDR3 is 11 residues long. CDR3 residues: CASGDLNEQFF. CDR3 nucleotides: TGTGCCAGTGGAGACCTCAATGAGCAGTTCTTC.